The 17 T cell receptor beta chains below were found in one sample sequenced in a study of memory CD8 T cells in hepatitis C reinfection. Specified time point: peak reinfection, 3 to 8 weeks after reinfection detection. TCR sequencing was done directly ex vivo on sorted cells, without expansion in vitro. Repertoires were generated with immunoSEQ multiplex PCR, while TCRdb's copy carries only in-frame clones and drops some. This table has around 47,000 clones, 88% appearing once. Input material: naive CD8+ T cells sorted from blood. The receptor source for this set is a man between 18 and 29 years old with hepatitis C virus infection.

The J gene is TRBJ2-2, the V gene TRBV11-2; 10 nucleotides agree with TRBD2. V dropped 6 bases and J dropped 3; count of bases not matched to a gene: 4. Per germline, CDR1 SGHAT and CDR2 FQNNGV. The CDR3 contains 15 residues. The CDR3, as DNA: TGTGCCAGCAGGGGCGGACTAGCGGACACCGGGGAGCTGTTTTTT. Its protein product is CASRGGLADTGELFF.

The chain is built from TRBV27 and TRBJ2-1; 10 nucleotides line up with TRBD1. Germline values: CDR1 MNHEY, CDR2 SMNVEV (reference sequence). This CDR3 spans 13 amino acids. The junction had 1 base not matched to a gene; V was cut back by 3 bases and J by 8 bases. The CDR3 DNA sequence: TGTGCCAGCAGTTTGGGGACAGGGGATGAGCAGTTCTTC. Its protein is CASSLGTGDEQFF.

CDR3 in amino acids: CASSVTGTSGSRGYTF. The CDR3 DNA reads TGTGCCAGCAGCGTGACGGGGACATCAGGGAGTCGTGGCTACACCTTC. This chain joins TRBV9 and TRBJ1-2; a possible D gene is TRBD1 (6 bases). Trimming left V 2 bases short and J 7 bases short, with 21 bases between. CDR1 and CDR2 from the germline V gene are SGDLS and YYNGEE. The CDR3 has 16 residues.

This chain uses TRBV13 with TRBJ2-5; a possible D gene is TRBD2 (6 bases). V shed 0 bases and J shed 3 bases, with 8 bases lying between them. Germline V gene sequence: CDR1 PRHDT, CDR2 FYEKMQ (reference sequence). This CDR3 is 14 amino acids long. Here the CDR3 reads CASSLGSSEETQYF. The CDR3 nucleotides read TGTGCCAGCAGCTTAGGTTCTAGCGAAGAGACCCAGTACTTC.

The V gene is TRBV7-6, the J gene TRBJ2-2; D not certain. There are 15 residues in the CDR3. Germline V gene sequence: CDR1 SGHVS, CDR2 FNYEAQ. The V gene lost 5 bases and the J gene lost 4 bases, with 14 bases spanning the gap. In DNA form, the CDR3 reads TGTGCCAGCAGCCCATGGCGAGGAGCCACCGGGGAGCTGTTTTTT. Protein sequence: CASSPWRGATGELFF.

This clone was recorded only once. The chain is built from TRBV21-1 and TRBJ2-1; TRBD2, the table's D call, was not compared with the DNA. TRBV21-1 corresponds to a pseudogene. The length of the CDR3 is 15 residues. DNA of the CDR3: TGTGCCATTCCAAGCGGGGGGGCCGCCTACAATGAGCAGTTCTTC. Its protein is CAIPSGGAAYNEQFF.

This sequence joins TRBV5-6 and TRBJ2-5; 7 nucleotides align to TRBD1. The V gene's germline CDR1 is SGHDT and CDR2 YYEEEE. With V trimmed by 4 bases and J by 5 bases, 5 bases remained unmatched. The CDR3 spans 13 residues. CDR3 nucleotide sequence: TGTGCCAGCAGCCAAGACAGGGCGGAGACCCAGTACTTC. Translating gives CASSQDRAETQYF.

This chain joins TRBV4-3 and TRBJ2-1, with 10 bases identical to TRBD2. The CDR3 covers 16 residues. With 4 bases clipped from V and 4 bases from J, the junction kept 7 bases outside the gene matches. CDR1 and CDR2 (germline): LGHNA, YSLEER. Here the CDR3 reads CASSRSLAGGYNEQFF. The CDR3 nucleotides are TGCGCCAGCAGCCGAAGTTTAGCGGGGGGTTACAATGAGCAGTTCTTC.

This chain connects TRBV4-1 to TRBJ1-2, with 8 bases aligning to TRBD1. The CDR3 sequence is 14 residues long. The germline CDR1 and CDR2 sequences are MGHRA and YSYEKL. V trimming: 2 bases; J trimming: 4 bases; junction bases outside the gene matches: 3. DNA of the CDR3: TGCGCCAGCAGCCAAATTACAGGGGGCTATGGCTACACCTTC. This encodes CASSQITGGYGYTF.

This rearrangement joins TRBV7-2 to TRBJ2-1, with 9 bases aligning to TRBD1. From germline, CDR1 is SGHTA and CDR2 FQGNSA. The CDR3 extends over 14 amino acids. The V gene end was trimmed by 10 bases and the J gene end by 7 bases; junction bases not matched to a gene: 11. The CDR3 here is CATRTWTGVNEQFF. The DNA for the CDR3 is TGTGCCACCCGAACATGGACAGGGGTGAATGAGCAGTTCTTC.

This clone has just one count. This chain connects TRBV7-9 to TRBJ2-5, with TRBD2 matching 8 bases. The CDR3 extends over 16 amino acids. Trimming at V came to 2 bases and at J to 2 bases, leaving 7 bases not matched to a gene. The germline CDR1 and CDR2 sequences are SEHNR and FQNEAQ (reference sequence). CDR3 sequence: CASSLIRGGPQETQYF. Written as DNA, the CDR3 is TGTGCCAGCAGCTTAATACGGGGGGGCCCGCAAGAGACCCAGTACTTC.

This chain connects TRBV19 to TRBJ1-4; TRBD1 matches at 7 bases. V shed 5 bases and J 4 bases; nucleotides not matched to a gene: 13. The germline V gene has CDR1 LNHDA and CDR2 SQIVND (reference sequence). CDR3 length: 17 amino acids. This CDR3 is CASSSSVGDSDNEKLFF. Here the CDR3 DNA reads TGTGCCAGTAGTTCCTCCGTGGGGGACAGCGATAATGAAAAACTGTTTTTT.

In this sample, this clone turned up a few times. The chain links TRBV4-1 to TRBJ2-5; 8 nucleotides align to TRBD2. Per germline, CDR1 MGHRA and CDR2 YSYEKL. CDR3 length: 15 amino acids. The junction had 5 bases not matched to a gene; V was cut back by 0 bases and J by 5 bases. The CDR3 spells CASSQEERGRETQYF. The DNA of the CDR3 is TGCGCCAGCAGCCAAGAGGAGCGGGGGCGGGAGACCCAGTACTTC.

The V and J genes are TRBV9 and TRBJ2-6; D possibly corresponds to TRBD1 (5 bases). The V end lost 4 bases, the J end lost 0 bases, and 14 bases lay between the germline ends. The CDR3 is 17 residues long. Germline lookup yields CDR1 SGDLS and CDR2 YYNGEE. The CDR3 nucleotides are TGTGCCAGCAGCCCCAGCCAGGGTCCCTCTGGGGCCAACGTCCTGACTTTC. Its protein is CASSPSQGPSGANVLTF. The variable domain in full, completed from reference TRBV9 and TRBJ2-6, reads DSGVTQTPKHLITATGQRVTLRCSPRSGDLSVYWYQQSLDQGLQFLIQYYNGEERAKGNILERFSAQQFPDLHSELNLSSLELGDSALYFCASSPSQGPSGANVLTFGAGSRLTVL.

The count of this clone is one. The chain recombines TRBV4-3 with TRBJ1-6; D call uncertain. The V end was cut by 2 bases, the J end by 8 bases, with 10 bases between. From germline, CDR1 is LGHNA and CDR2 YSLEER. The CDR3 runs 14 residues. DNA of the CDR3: TGCGCCAGCAGCCAAACTAAGGAGTATTCACCCCTCCACTTT. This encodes CASSQTKEYSPLHF.

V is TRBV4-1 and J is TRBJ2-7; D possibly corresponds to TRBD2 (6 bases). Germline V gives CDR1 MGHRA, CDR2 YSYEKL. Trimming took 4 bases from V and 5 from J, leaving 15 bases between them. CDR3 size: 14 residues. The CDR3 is CASSRPGDMDEQYF. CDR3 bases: TGCGCCAGCAGCCGACCGGGAGATATGGACGAGCAGTACTTC.

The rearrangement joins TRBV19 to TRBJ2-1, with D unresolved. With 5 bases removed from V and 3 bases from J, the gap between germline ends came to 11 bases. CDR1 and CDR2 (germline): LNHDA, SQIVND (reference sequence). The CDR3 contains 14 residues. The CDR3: CASSPDSFYNEQFF. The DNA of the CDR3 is TGTGCCAGTAGTCCCGATAGTTTCTACAATGAGCAGTTCTTC.